This T cell receptor beta chain was observed in a study of cytomegalovirus exposure and HLA in healthy donors. Study details: There were approximately 81 million unique TCRs (from HLA-typed donors) in an early data release.

The study sampled nominally healthy donors, though unrecorded immune exposures were likely. The CDR3 length is 12 residues. The germline gives CDR1 MGHRA, CDR2 YSYEKL. The V end lost 2 bases, the J end lost 5 bases, and 6 bases lay between the germline ends. PCR was performed using 60 Vbeta and 13 Jbeta primers. Only in-frame clones appear in the TCRdb table, and some are missing; sequencing was by immunoSEQ multiplex PCR. The table records more than 90,000 clones, approximately 72% of them present only once. The clonotype originates from a middle-aged woman in good health and CMV-seronegative. The sample was PBMCs. J is TRBJ1-2 and V is TRBV4-1; D gene uncertain. DNA of the CDR3: TGCGCCAGCAGCCAAATAAATTATGGCTACACCTTC. This encodes CASSQINYGYTF.